These 30 T cell receptor beta chains came from one sample sequenced in a study of sequential checkpoint blockade in melanoma. The treatment is: randomized to nivolumab then ipilimumab (arm A) or the reverse (arm B). Only in-frame clones appear in the TCRdb table, and some are missing; sequencing was by immunoSEQ multiplex PCR. This table holds 15,000 to 20,000 clones, around two thirds found once. The input for sequencing was CD8+ T cells sorted from blood (inferred from file names), taken from a patient given nivolumab and ipilimumab in sequence. These receptors were obtained from a human donor with melanoma.

The gene calls are TRBV6-1 and TRBJ2-3, with 8 bases matching TRBD2. The CDR3 covers 15 residues. The trim removed 6 bases at V and 5 bases at J, leaving 10 bases unmatched. In germline, CDR1 is MNHNS, CDR2 SASEGT. The CDR3 coding sequence is TGTGCCAGCAGGGAATGGGGGACTAGGAGAGATACGCAGTATTTT. Its protein product is CASREWGTRRDTQYF.

There are a few counts of this clone. One junction end does not reproduce the germline sequence, and a read error may be involved. The J gene is TRBJ1-5, the V gene TRBV4-2; D not resolved. The CDR3 length is 15 residues. The germline CDR1 and CDR2 sequences are LGHNA and YNFKEQ. Written as DNA, the CDR3 is TGTGCCAGCAGCCAAGATCCGGGTAGCAATCAGCTCCAGCATTTT. This translates into CASSQDPGSNQLQHF.

As regards this clone: The identical CDR3 is also encoded by other nucleotide sequences in the sample. The V gene is TRBV6-1, the J gene TRBJ2-3; 10 bases line up with TRBD2. The CDR3 is 15 residues long. V shed 2 bases, J shed 2 bases, and the junction held 1 base outside the gene matches. Germline V gene data show CDR1 as MNHNS and CDR2 as SASEGT. In DNA, the CDR3 is TGTGCCAGCAGTGAACTAGCGGGGGCCACAGATACGCAGTATTTT. Residues: CASSELAGATDTQYF.

This clone was picked up a small number of times. The chain uses TRBV29-1 and TRBJ2-3, with 8 bases that match TRBD1. V lost 2 bases and J lost 6; bases outside the gene matches: 7. Germline V lookup: CDR1 SQVTM, CDR2 ANQGSEA. The CDR3 contains 14 residues. CDR3 nucleotides: TGCAGCGTTGAATCCCCAGGGGGCTGGGATACGCAGTATTTT. It is translated as CSVESPGGWDTQYF.

The chain uses TRBV7-6 and TRBJ2-7; 7 positions match TRBD1. V lost 1 base, J lost 2 bases, and 5 bases stayed unmatched. The CDR3 consists of 15 residues. Germline lookup yields CDR1 SGHVS and CDR2 FNYEAQ. CDR3 sequence reads: CASSLDRTGTYEQYF. CDR3 sequence (DNA): TGTGCCAGCAGCTTAGACCGGACAGGTACCTACGAGCAGTACTTC. Full variable domain (rest looked up from reference TRBV7-6 and TRBJ2-7): GAGVSQSPRYKVTKRGQDVALRCDPISGHVSLYWYRQALGQGPEFLTYFNYEAQQDKSGLPNDRFSAERPEGSISTLTIQRTEQRDSAMYRCASSLDRTGTYEQYFGPGTRLTVT.

The V and J genes are TRBV9 and TRBJ2-7; TRBD1 matches at 10 bases. The CDR3 has 16 residues. V shed 3 bases and J 7 bases; nucleotides not matched to a gene: 13. Germline values: CDR1 SGDLS, CDR2 YYNGEE. The CDR3: CASSEPPGQGQEEQYF. CDR3 sequence (DNA): TGTGCCAGCAGCGAGCCGCCGGGACAGGGGCAAGAAGAGCAGTACTTC.

The rearrangement joins TRBV6-6 to TRBJ2-1, with D possibly matching TRBD1 (6 bases). The V end was cut by 8 bases, the J end by 5 bases, with 19 bases between. The CDR3 has 15 amino acids. Germline V gene data show CDR1 as MNHNY and CDR2 as SVGAGI (reference sequence). CDR3 sequence: CASYPIEQGDNEQFF. The CDR3 DNA reads TGTGCCAGCTATCCGATTGAACAGGGCGACAATGAGCAGTTCTTC.

The V call is TRBV9, the J call TRBJ1-2; weak D call: TRBD1 (5 bases). Germline CDR1 SGDLS, CDR2 YYNGEE. V shed 8 bases and J shed 4 bases, with 12 bases lying between them. The CDR3 is 12 amino acids. As DNA, the CDR3 is TGTGCCAGTGGGGCGCAGGCCTATGGCTACACCTTC. Encoded protein: CASGAQAYGYTF.

The rearrangement links TRBV5-4 to TRBJ2-7; 9 bases match TRBD1. CDR1 SGHNT and CDR2 YYREEE come from the germline V gene (reference sequence). The trim removed 4 bases at V and 3 bases at J, leaving 5 bases unmatched. The CDR3 is 14 residues long. The CDR3 sequence: CASSPGTGHYEQYF. The CDR3 DNA follows: TGTGCCAGCAGCCCCGGGACAGGGCACTACGAGCAGTACTTC.

The chain uses TRBV6-6 and TRBJ2-7; 11 bases line up with TRBD1. The germline V gene encodes CDR1 MNHNY and CDR2 SVGAGI (reference sequence). The ends lost 2 bases at V and 2 bases at J; junction bases unmatched: 2. The CDR3 totals 15 residues. As DNA, the CDR3 is TGTGCCAGCAGTTACGGGACAGGGGGGGCCTACGAGCAGTACTTC. This encodes CASSYGTGGAYEQYF.

The V call is TRBV10-2, the J call TRBJ1-2; 9 bases map to TRBD1. The V gene end was trimmed by 4 bases and the J gene end by 4 bases; junction bases not matched to a gene: 7. Germline V gene lookup returns CDR1 WSHSY and CDR2 SAAADI. The CDR3 contains 15 residues. The CDR3 region is CASSATGGGLYGYTF. CDR3 sequence (DNA): TGCGCCAGCAGTGCGACAGGGGGAGGGCTCTATGGCTACACCTTC.

In its sample, this clone is medium-sized. This chain links TRBV7-6 with TRBJ2-7, with D unresolved. Deletions cut 4 bases from V and 0 bases from J, with 16 bases between. The CDR3 consists of 16 residues. The germline V gene encodes CDR1 SGHVS and CDR2 FNYEAQ. The CDR3 protein is CASSSPGGLSSYEQYF. The DNA for the CDR3 is TGTGCCAGCAGCTCCCCCGGCGGATTGAGCTCCTACGAGCAGTACTTC.

J is TRBJ2-3 and V is TRBV9; the match to TRBD2 covers 9 bases. Unmatched junction bases numbered 3, after V lost 0 bases and J lost 1 base. CDR3 length: 16 amino acids. Germline loops: CDR1 SGDLS, CDR2 YYNGEE. CDR3 amino acids: CASSVAAGGRTDTQYF. CDR3 bases: TGTGCCAGCAGCGTAGCGGCGGGGGGGCGCACAGATACGCAGTATTTT.

V usage is TRBV7-9 and J usage is TRBJ2-7, with D possibly matching TRBD1 (5 bases). The CDR3 has 14 amino acids. Germline V gene data show CDR1 as SEHNR and CDR2 as FQNEAQ (reference sequence). Trimming stripped 3 bases from V and 5 bases from J, with 14 bases between. CDR3 bases: TGTGCCAGCAGCTTGTGGCAGGGTCTTCACGAGCAGTACTTC. Translation: CASSLWQGLHEQYF.

The gene calls are TRBV7-2 and TRBJ1-1; D is unclear. CDR1 and CDR2 (germline): SGHTA, FQGNSA. The V gene lost 1 base and the J gene lost 4 bases, with 4 bases spanning the gap. The CDR3 contains 12 residues. CDR3 nucleotides: TGTGCCAGCAGCTTAGACAGCACTGAAGCTTTCTTT. It codes for CASSLDSTEAFF.

The chain has TRBV28 and TRBJ2-1; TRBD1 aligns across 8 bases. V lost 7 bases to trimming and J lost 9 bases; unmatched junction nucleotides: 8. Germline loops: CDR1 MDHEN, CDR2 SYDVKM. This CDR3 region has 13 residues. The CDR3 loop is CASTQTGGGEQFF. The CDR3 nucleotides are TGTGCCAGCACTCAAACAGGGGGAGGTGAGCAGTTCTTC.

This clone occurred once. The V gene is TRBV15, the J gene TRBJ1-1, with 10 bases identical to TRBD1. Germline loops: CDR1 LNHNV, CDR2 YYDKDF (reference sequence). J was trimmed by 8 bases and V by 5 bases; bases with no gene match: 8. This CDR3 comprises 14 residues. The CDR3 is CATSSRPGQGEAFF. CDR3 coding DNA: TGTGCCACCAGCTCCAGACCGGGACAGGGGGAAGCTTTCTTT.

This sequence joins TRBV7-6 and TRBJ2-1, with 8 positions matching TRBD2. The V gene's germline CDR1 is SGHVS and CDR2 FNYEAQ. Trimming cost V 5 bases and J 4 bases; bases outside gene matches: 4. The CDR3 runs 14 residues. CDR3 sequence reads: CASSRGGGYNEQFF. In nucleotides, the CDR3 is TGTGCCAGCAGCCGGGGGGGTGGTTACAATGAGCAGTTCTTC.

The genes are TRBV18 and TRBJ1-1; D is ambiguous. Germline CDR1 is KGHSH and CDR2 is LQKENI. CDR3 size: 12 residues. Trimming took 1 base from V and 8 from J, leaving 8 bases between them. The DNA for the CDR3 is TGTGCCAGCTCACCACTCGCGAGGGAAGCTTTCTTT. Its protein is CASSPLAREAFF.

V and J are TRBV5-1 and TRBJ2-5, with D possibly TRBD2 on 7 matching bases. The J call is uncertain, as TRBJ2-7 better fits the DNA end. The CDR3 has 15 amino acids. Germline V gene lookup returns CDR1 SGHRS and CDR2 YFSETQ. CDR3 DNA sequence: TGCGCCAGCAGCTTGGAGGGGGGGAGCGGCTACGAGCAGTACTTC. Residues: CASSLEGGSGYEQYF.

The J gene is TRBJ1-1, the V gene TRBV9, with D possibly TRBD1 on 6 matching bases. Germline assignment: CDR1 SGDLS and CDR2 YYNGEE. With 4 bases removed from V and 1 base from J, the gap between germline ends came to 17 bases. CDR3 length: 16 residues. CDR3 in amino acids: CASSSPGAGRNTEAFF. The CDR3 region has the DNA TGTGCCAGCAGCTCACCAGGGGCTGGACGGAACACTGAAGCTTTCTTT.

This clone was observed a handful of times. The rearrangement joins TRBV7-9 to TRBJ2-3, with 10 bases identical to TRBD1. The CDR3 runs to 16 residues. V gave up 5 bases and J gave up 5 bases; unmatched junction bases: 10. From germline, CDR1 is SEHNR and CDR2 FQNEAQ (reference sequence). The CDR3 region is CASSHRTGGEEDTQYF. In nucleotides, the CDR3 is TGTGCCAGCAGCCACAGGACAGGGGGAGAGGAAGATACGCAGTATTTT.

V and J are TRBV4-3 and TRBJ2-1, with 7 nucleotides matching TRBD2. J was trimmed by 3 bases and V by 3 bases; bases with no gene match: 8. The CDR3 loop spans 16 amino acids. Per the germline V gene, CDR1 is LGHNA and CDR2 is YSLEER. The CDR3 DNA is TGCGCCAGCAGCCAGGGGGGAGGGAGGGGCTACAATGAGCAGTTCTTC. Translating gives CASSQGGGRGYNEQFF.

This clone was found once. The genes are TRBV19 and TRBJ1-2; D is ambiguous. CDR3 length: 12 amino acids. Trimming removed 6 bases at V and 8 bases at J, with 13 bases between. CDR1 and CDR2 (germline): LNHDA, SQIVND (reference sequence). CDR3 amino acids: CASRNPVRGYTF. Written as DNA, the CDR3 is TGTGCCAGTAGGAACCCCGTTCGGGGCTACACCTTC.

The chain links TRBV6-1 to TRBJ2-2; D uncertain. Germline V gene lookup returns CDR1 MNHNS and CDR2 SASEGT. V lost 2 bases and J 3 bases, leaving 7 bases between the germline ends. The CDR3 has 14 residues. The CDR3 DNA follows: TGTGCCAGCAGTGAATCGTCCTACACCGGGGAGCTGTTTTTT. This gives the protein CASSESSYTGELFF.

CDR3 residues: CASSSPPIDRVSGYTF. DNA of the CDR3: TGTGCCAGTAGTTCCCCACCCATCGACAGGGTTAGTGGCTACACCTTC. The chain recombines TRBV19 with TRBJ1-2; 7 positions match TRBD1. Germline V gene data show CDR1 as LNHDA and CDR2 as SQIVND (reference sequence). This CDR3 region has 16 residues. The V and J ends lost 5 bases and 7 bases, in that order; junction bases with no gene match: 16.

There are a few counts of this clone. The genes are TRBV9 and TRBJ2-5; a possible D gene is TRBD1 (5 bases). Between the trimmed V and J ends, which lost 3 bases and 7 bases, there was a span of 22 bases. Per the germline V gene, CDR1 is SGDLS and CDR2 is YYNGEE. This CDR3 spans 16 amino acids. CDR3: CASSARPSPAQGTQYF. DNA of the CDR3: TGTGCCAGCAGCGCCCGTCCCTCCCCCGCGCAGGGGACCCAGTACTTC.

This clone was seen just once. CDR3 amino acids: CASIGGRHNEQFF. The DNA for the CDR3 is TGTGCCAGCATCGGCGGGAGGCACAATGAGCAGTTCTTC. This rearrangement joins TRBV2 to TRBJ2-1, with 8 bases that match TRBD2. CDR3 length: 13 amino acids. Per the germline V gene, CDR1 is SNHLY and CDR2 is FYNNEI. The V segment lost 7 bases and the J segment 5 bases; nucleotides outside the gene matches: 4.

The V call is TRBV5-6, the J call TRBJ1-1; TRBD1 is a possible D gene (6 bases). Germline loops: CDR1 SGHDT, CDR2 YYEEEE. V lost 0 bases to trimming and J lost 0 bases, with 9 bases between them. The CDR3 runs to 15 residues. The CDR3 region is CASSLVGQLNTEAFF. In nucleotides, the CDR3 is TGTGCCAGCAGCTTGGTGGGACAATTGAACACTGAAGCTTTCTTT.

The rearrangement joins TRBV27 to TRBJ2-3; 8 nucleotides agree with TRBD2. The CDR3 sequence is 15 residues long. CDR1 and CDR2 (germline): MNHEY, SMNVEV (reference sequence). Trimming at V came to 5 bases and at J to 2 bases, leaving 6 bases not matched to a gene. For the CDR3, the DNA is TGTGCCAGCAGTATCGGGCGGGGGGTCACAGATACGCAGTATTTT. Residues: CASSIGRGVTDTQYF.